This TCR beta chain is drawn from a study of blood T cells in healthy people across ages. Using a J-beta primer mix together with a sample-barcoded 5' primer, a second PCR was run for roughly 6 to 12 cycles. TCRdb re-derived calls from the 5' RACE reads in MiXCR, one entry per CDR3 protein. Of around 1.7 million distinct CDR3 sequences detected, approximately 28% appear once; the ten largest clones hold 7.7%. The specimen was blood. The receptor comes from a woman younger than 45 in good health.

CDR3: CSARVGLAESHEQFF. CDR3 DNA sequence: TGCAGTGCTAGAGTGGGACTAGCGGAGTCCCATGAGCAGTTCTTC. The rearrangement uses TRBV20-1 and TRBJ2-1, with 11 positions matching TRBD2. Germline assignment: CDR1 DFQATT and CDR2 SNEGSKA (reference sequence). This CDR3 is 15 amino acids long. With V trimmed by 1 base and J by 8 bases, 7 bases remained unmatched.